This is a list of T cell receptor beta chains from one sample in a study of blood T cell repertoires in COVID-19. TCRdb keeps only in-frame clones here, not all; method: immunoSEQ multiplex PCR. This table has some 160,000 clones, roughly 91% appearing once. Sequenced input: peripheral blood. Receptors originate from a man aged 50 or older who had recovered from COVID-19. Both conserved end residues are part of each CDR3. The D gene is left open where the match is weak. Expanded clones get a size class; other rows say once, few or many, or leave the size out.

v_call	d_call	j_call	clone_size	cdr3_aa	cdr3_nt
TRBV7-8	NA	TRBJ1-2	NA	CASSLAGVDGYTF	TGTGCCAGCAGCTTAGCAGGGGTCGATGGCTACACCTTC
TRBV12-3/TRBV12-4	NA	TRBJ2-6	NA	CASRTAGANVLTF	TGTGCCAGCAGAACAGCTGGGGCCAACGTCCTGACTTTC
TRBV18	NA	TRBJ1-4	NA	CASSPTRAKGEKLFF	TGTGCCAGCTCACCAACCAGGGCCAAGGGGGAAAAACTGTTTTTT
TRBV7-2	NA	TRBJ1-2	NA	CASSLTVNYGYTF	TGTGCCAGCAGCTTGACAGTTAACTATGGCTACACCTTC
TRBV5-6	NA	TRBJ2-1	NA	CASTSTVSYNEQFF	TGTGCCAGCACCTCGACTGTCTCCTACAATGAGCAGTTCTTC
TRBV7-9	TRBD1	TRBJ1-2	NA	CASSSPGTGFGYTF	TGTGCCAGCAGCTCTCCCGGGACAGGGTTCGGCTACACCTTC
TRBV5-8	TRBD1	TRBJ1-5	once	CASSLDREWQPQHF	TGTGCCAGCAGCCTGGACAGGGAATGGCAGCCCCAGCATTTT
TRBV23-1	NA	TRBJ2-2	once	CASSHSSTGQHTGELFF	TGCGCCAGCAGTCACTCCTCTACTGGACAGCACACCGGGGAGCTGTTTTTT
TRBV10-3	NA	TRBJ1-6	NA	CAISEWSTPPYNSPLHF	TGTGCCATCAGTGAGTGGAGTACCCCTCCCTATAATTCACCCCTCCACTTT
TRBV3-1/TRBV3-2	TRBD1	TRBJ2-6	few	CARDRGSSSGANVLTF	TGTGCCAGGGACAGGGGGTCCTCCTCTGGGGCCAACGTCCTGACTTTC
TRBV6-2/TRBV6-3	TRBD1	TRBJ2-3	NA	CASSYYRDRVKDTQYF	TGTGCCAGCAGTTATTACAGGGACAGGGTTAAAGATACGCAGTATTTT
TRBV19	TRBD1	TRBJ1-4	NA	CASTPQGTNEKLFF	TGTGCCAGTACCCCACAGGGGACTAATGAAAAACTGTTTTTT
TRBV27	TRBD1	TRBJ1-5	NA	CASSNTGGNQPQHF	TGTGCCAGCAGTAACACAGGGGGCAATCAGCCCCAGCATTTT
TRBV2	NA	TRBJ2-7	NA	CASSELGPYEQYF	TGTGCCAGCAGTGAATTGGGCCCCTACGAGCAGTACTTC
TRBV5-1	TRBD2	TRBJ2-1	NA	CASSVRTSGSEHEQFF	TGCGCCAGCAGCGTTCGGACTAGCGGGAGTGAGCATGAGCAGTTCTTC
TRBV2	TRBD1	TRBJ1-5	NA	CASSPDRANQPQHF	TGTGCCAGCAGCCCAGACAGGGCTAATCAGCCCCAGCATTTT
TRBV6-5	NA	TRBJ1-5	NA	CASSYAVDNQPQHF	TGTGCCAGCAGTTACGCGGTGGACAATCAGCCCCAGCATTTT
TRBV7-2	TRBD1	TRBJ2-2	NA	CASSKGQAGELFF	TGTGCCAGCAGCAAGGGACAGGCCGGGGAGCTGTTTTTT
TRBV14	TRBD1	TRBJ2-2	NA	CASSRIMTGTGELFF	TGTGCCAGCAGCCGAATAATGACAGGGACCGGGGAGCTGTTTTTT
TRBV10-2	NA	TRBJ1-6	NA	CASSELGGRRSYNSPLHF	TGCGCCAGCAGTGAGCTCGGGGGGCGCCGGTCCTATAATTCACCCCTCCACTTT
TRBV5-1	TRBD2	TRBJ2-1	NA	CASSYGTSGFGPYNEQFF	TGCGCCAGCAGTTACGGGACTAGCGGGTTCGGCCCCTACAATGAGCAGTTCTTC
TRBV11-3	NA	TRBJ1-1	NA	CASSLVRDTEAFF	TGTGCCAGCAGCTTAGTCCGGGACACTGAAGCTTTCTTT
TRBV18	TRBD1	TRBJ1-3	NA	CASSLGQASSGNTIYF	TGTGCCAGCTCACTTGGACAGGCATCCTCTGGAAACACCATATATTTT
TRBV28	TRBD1	TRBJ2-7	NA	CAIPQGTTTYEQYF	TGTGCCATCCCACAGGGGACGACCACCTACGAGCAGTACTTC
TRBV21-1	NA	TRBJ2-7	NA	CASSKEASGSQTFRDEQYF	TGTGCCAGCAGCAAAGAGGCTAGCGGGAGCCAAACCTTCAGGGACGAGCAGTACTTC
TRBV7-2	NA	TRBJ2-3	NA	CASSTNRGITDTQYF	TGTGCCAGCAGCACCAACCGCGGAATCACAGATACGCAGTATTTT
TRBV5-6	TRBD1	TRBJ1-1	NA	CASSLDRGVGTEAFF	TGTGCCAGCAGCTTGGACAGGGGAGTCGGGACTGAAGCTTTCTTT
TRBV7-3	NA	TRBJ2-1	NA	CASSLTLAGEQFF	TGTGCCAGCAGCTTAACGTTGGCGGGAGAGCAGTTCTTC
TRBV5-4	TRBD2	TRBJ2-1	NA	CASSLRTSGGNEQFF	TGTGCCAGCAGCTTGCGGACTAGCGGGGGCAATGAGCAGTTCTTC
TRBV3-1/TRBV3-2	NA	TRBJ1-1	NA	CASSQDVDRQNTEAFF	TGTGCCAGCAGCCAAGATGTTGACAGACAGAACACTGAAGCTTTCTTT
TRBV7-9	TRBD1	TRBJ1-1	NA	CASTDRGANTEAFF	TGTGCCAGCACGGACAGGGGGGCCAACACTGAAGCTTTCTTT
TRBV9	TRBD1	TRBJ1-1	NA	CASSDDRGPSEAFF	TGTGCCAGCAGCGACGACAGGGGGCCGTCTGAAGCTTTCTTT
TRBV11-1	NA	TRBJ1-2	NA	CASSTGPNYGYTF	TGTGCCAGCAGTACAGGACCTAACTATGGCTACACCTTC
TRBV27	NA	TRBJ2-1	NA	CASSLVGGPYNEQFF	TGTGCCAGCAGTTTAGTGGGGGGGCCCTACAATGAGCAGTTCTTC
TRBV6-5	TRBD1	TRBJ1-1	NA	CASSTRTGFGEAFF	TGTGCCAGCAGTACCCGGACAGGGTTCGGGGAAGCTTTCTTT
TRBV29-1	NA	TRBJ1-1	NA	CSVRGHGVGGRPEAFF	TGCAGCGTTAGGGGTCACGGTGTGGGGGGAAGGCCTGAAGCTTTCTTT
TRBV3-1/TRBV3-2	TRBD2	TRBJ2-2	NA	CASSQPLAGVRTGELFF	TGTGCCAGCAGCCAACCCCTAGCGGGAGTCAGAACCGGGGAGCTGTTTTTT
TRBV5-1	NA	TRBJ2-3	NA	CASQRATSTDTQYF	TGCGCCAGCCAGCGGGCAACTAGCACAGATACGCAGTATTTT
TRBV11-2	TRBD1	TRBJ2-7	NA	CASSLERGPYEQYF	TGTGCCAGCAGCTTAGAGAGGGGGCCCTACGAGCAGTACTTC
TRBV5-1	TRBD2	TRBJ2-1	NA	CASSLLGLAGDNEQFF	TGCGCCAGCAGCTTGCTCGGACTAGCGGGTGACAATGAGCAGTTCTTC
TRBV3-1/TRBV3-2	TRBD1	TRBJ1-6	NA	CASSQGTGDSPLHF	TGTGCCAGCAGCCAAGGGACAGGCGATTCACCCCTCCACTTT
TRBV6-2/TRBV6-3	NA	TRBJ2-7	NA	CASSTSTGLTYEQYF	NA